This T cell receptor beta chain is from a study of post-analysis software for immune sequencing data. Study-wide context: Some patients lacked subtype; others had relapsing-remitting, secondary progressive or progressive-relapsing disease.

Study-wide results and limits: Patients used roughly five TRBV segments, including TRBV5-6, TRBV5-1 and TRBV20-1, more often than controls. By F measure, samples from a shared preparation batch strongly co-clustered. Compared with controls, patients showed significantly lower normalized Chao1 diversity.

The CDR3 is 15 residues long. V dropped 5 bases and J dropped 4 bases, with 14 bases sitting between them. CDR1 MNHNY and CDR2 SVGAGI come from the germline V gene (reference sequence). A remark on this clonotype: The target antigen is unknown.

Incorporated into the TCR beta cDNA libraries were unique molecular identifiers, which served to reduce PCR and sequencing biases. TCRdb called the PCR reads again in MiXCR, with one record for every CDR3 protein. The sample shows 450,000 or so distinct CDR3 sequences, roughly 45% of them seen only once. The chain links TRBV6-6 to TRBJ1-4; a weak D match, TRBD1 (5 bases). This sequence was found in a girl under 18 with multiple sclerosis. The sequencing input was blood. The CDR3 DNA follows: TGTGCCAGCAGTCCGCCGGGACGGATTAATGAAAAACTGTTTTTT. Translated, it gives CASSPPGRINEKLFF.